These T cell receptor beta chains were read from a single sample in a study of T cell changes during pregnancy in multiple sclerosis. TCRdb's copy holds only in-frame clones and misses some; the assay was immunoSEQ multiplex PCR. The sample includes 85,000 to 100,000 clones, 85% to 95% of them seen just once. The specimen was peripheral blood, collected in the first trimester of pregnancy. The receptors originated from a female donor with multiple sclerosis, enrolled in a pregnancy study. Both conserved end residues are part of each CDR3. D genes are given only for firm matches. Where a row states a size, it is once, few, many or the class of an expanded clone; other rows omit it.

clone size	D gene	V gene	J gene	CDR3 DNA	CDR3 protein
NA	TRBD1	TRBV29-1	TRBJ2-5	TGCAGCGTTGCGGACAGGTCCCAAGAGACCCAGTACTTC	CSVADRSQETQYF
NA	NA	TRBV4-1	TRBJ2-7	TGCGCCAGCAGCCAATCTAGCACCGTTCAACTCTACGAGCAGTACTTC	CASSQSSTVQLYEQYF
NA	TRBD2	TRBV7-8	TRBJ2-1	TGTGCCAGCAGCTCCGGGACTAGCGGGAGTGATGAGCAGTTCTTC	CASSSGTSGSDEQFF
NA	NA	TRBV29-1	TRBJ2-1	TGCAGCGTTGAAAACCCCCACGGGAACAACAATGAGCAGTTCTTC	CSVENPHGNNNEQFF
NA	NA	TRBV4-1	TRBJ2-3	TGCGCCAGCAGCCAAGCGCTAGCGGATACGCAGTATTTT	CASSQALADTQYF
NA	TRBD1	TRBV30	TRBJ2-7	TGTGCCTGGAGTCCCCCGGGTTCCGGGACAGGGCATAAATTCGAGCAGTACTTC	CAWSPPGSGTGHKFEQYF
NA	TRBD1	TRBV5-1	TRBJ1-1	TGCGCCAGCAGCTTAGGGGGCGCCGTCACTGAAGCTTTCTTT	CASSLGGAVTEAFF
NA	NA	TRBV19	TRBJ1-5	TGTGCCAGTACTACGGGGCGAAGGGGGAATCAGCCCCAGCATTTT	CASTTGRRGNQPQHF
NA	NA	TRBV11-2	TRBJ2-7	TGTGCCAGCAGCTTAGTGCTACCGAGCTCCTACGAGCAGTACTTC	CASSLVLPSSYEQYF
once	TRBD2	TRBV28	TRBJ2-7	TGTGCCAGCAGTTTGATAATTGGCTCTCAGGGAGGGCTCTACGAGCAGTACTTC	CASSLIIGSQGGLYEQYF
NA	TRBD1	TRBV7-2	TRBJ2-5	TGTGCCAGCAGCTTAGAGAGGGGGCGGCACCAAGAGACCCAGTACTTC	CASSLERGRHQETQYF
NA	TRBD2	TRBV7-6	TRBJ2-7	TGTGCCAGCAGCTCTCCCAGGAGCGGGAGACGCCCCATCGAGCAGTACTTC	CASSSPRSGRRPIEQYF
NA	NA	TRBV6-6	TRBJ1-5	TGTGCCAGCAGGGTCGACAGAAGAGATCAGCCCCAGCATTTT	CASRVDRRDQPQHF
once	TRBD2	TRBV27	TRBJ2-7	TGTGCCAGCAGTCCTGGGACTAGCGGGTACGAGCAGTACTTC	CASSPGTSGYEQYF
NA	TRBD2	TRBV2	TRBJ2-5	TGTGCCAGCAGTGAAGAGTTCTCTAGCGGACAAGCCCAAGAGACCCAGTACTTC	CASSEEFSSGQAQETQYF
NA	TRBD2	TRBV5-4	TRBJ2-1	TGTGCCAGCAGCTTTCTCGGGACTAGCGGGAGGAATGAGCAGTTCTTC	CASSFLGTSGRNEQFF
NA	NA	TRBV9	TRBJ2-7	TGTGCCAGCAGCGAGGGCTTACAGGGAAAGTACGAGCAGTACTTC	CASSEGLQGKYEQYF
NA	TRBD1	TRBV19	TRBJ1-5	TGTGCCAGTAGTACCACGGGACAGGGGCGGTATAGCAATCAGCCCCAGCATTTT	CASSTTGQGRYSNQPQHF
few	NA	TRBV7-9	TRBJ1-1	TGTGCCAGCAGCCCCGAACAGGGATTCACTGAAGCTTTCTTT	CASSPEQGFTEAFF
NA	NA	TRBV30	TRBJ2-7	TGTGCCTGGAGTCCAGGGGCCGAGCAGTACTTC	CAWSPGAEQYF
NA	TRBD1	TRBV7-9	TRBJ1-5	TGTGCCAGCAGCTCGGGACAGGGTGTATATCAGCCCCAGCATTTT	CASSSGQGVYQPQHF
NA	NA	TRBV28	TRBJ2-7	TGTGCCAGCAGTCTCCGGGACATAACCTACGAGCAGTACTTC	CASSLRDITYEQYF
NA	TRBD1	TRBV7-8	TRBJ2-2	TGTGCCAGCAGCTTAGAAGCAGGGGGCGTCACCGGGGAGCTGTTTTTT	CASSLEAGGVTGELFF
NA	NA	TRBV7-2	TRBJ1-4	TGTGCCAGCAGCGCGGCCGGAAGGCGGTTGGATGAAAAACTGTTTTTT	CASSAAGRRLDEKLFF
once	NA	TRBV29-1	TRBJ1-1	TGCAGCGTTGTTAGCCGTGGTGTCACTGAAGCTTTCTTT	CSVVSRGVTEAFF
NA	TRBD2	TRBV30	TRBJ2-1	TGTGCCTGGAGTGTGGTGGCGGGAGCCCACAATGAGCAGTTCTTC	CAWSVVAGAHNEQFF
NA	TRBD2	TRBV5-6	TRBJ2-4	TGTGCCAGCAGCTTGGCCCTAGCGGGAGGGATCGGGGACTTC	CASSLALAGGIGDF
NA	TRBD2	TRBV28	TRBJ2-1	TGTGCCAGCATTAGGGGGGGTGCGGGAGGGCGGAATGAGCAGTTCTTC	CASIRGGAGGRNEQFF
NA	NA	TRBV5-1	TRBJ2-7	TGCGCCAGCAGCTTGGTCGGCGGCGGCGGCGAGCAGTACTTC	CASSLVGGGGEQYF
NA	NA	TRBV5-1	TRBJ2-1	TGCGCCAGCAGCGTAGGACTAATCAATGAGCAGTTCTTC	CASSVGLINEQFF
NA	TRBD1	TRBV6-1	TRBJ2-1	TGTGCCGCCTCCGGGACAGCTTACAATGAGCAGTTCTTC	CAASGTAYNEQFF
NA	NA	TRBV16	TRBJ1-1	TGTGCCAGCAGCCCGAATAGGAGACTTAACACTGAAGCTTTCTTT	CASSPNRRLNTEAFF
once	TRBD1	TRBV7-9	TRBJ1-1	TGTGCCAGCAGCTCCCGGGACAGGGGGCGGAGTACGACTGAAGCTTTCTTT	CASSSRDRGRSTTEAFF
NA	TRBD2	TRBV19	TRBJ2-7	TGTGCCACGCAGCGGGGGGGAGGGACCTACGAGCAGTACTTC	CATQRGGGTYEQYF
NA	TRBD1	TRBV7-2	TRBJ2-7	TGTGCCAGCAGCTACTGGGACAGGCCCTACGAGCAGTACTTC	CASSYWDRPYEQYF
few	NA	TRBV4-1	TRBJ1-1	TGCGCCAGCACCGTAAGGGGGACCATGAACACTGAAGCTTTCTTT	CASTVRGTMNTEAFF
NA	TRBD2	TRBV9	TRBJ2-3	TGTGCCAGCAGCGTAGCTTCAACCAGCGGGAATGCAGATACGCAGTATTTT	CASSVASTSGNADTQYF
NA	TRBD1	TRBV7-2	TRBJ2-1	TGTGCCAGCGGGGCAAAACAGGGGCTGAATGAGCAGTTCTTC	CASGAKQGLNEQFF
NA	TRBD2	TRBV19	TRBJ2-2	TGTGCCAGTAGTATATCTACTAGCGGGAACACCGGGGAGCTGTTTTTT	CASSISTSGNTGELFF
NA	TRBD2	TRBV4-1	TRBJ2-4	TGCGCCAGCAGCCAAGAAGATAGTAGCGGGGGAAACATTCAGTACTTC	CASSQEDSSGGNIQYF
NA	TRBD1	TRBV28	TRBJ1-3	TGTGCCAGCACTTTAAGGAGGGGGCGTGGGGACACCATATATTTT	CASTLRRGRGDTIYF
NA	TRBD1	TRBV2	TRBJ2-7	TGTGCCAGCAGTGATGACAGGGACGAGCAGTACTTC	CASSDDRDEQYF
NA	TRBD2	TRBV4-1	TRBJ2-1	TGCGCCAGCAGCCAAGAATCGCCGGGACTAGCTAGTGAGCAGTTCTTC	CASSQESPGLASEQFF
NA	TRBD2	TRBV7-2	TRBJ2-1	TGTGCCAGCAGCTGGACTAGCGGGTCCTACAATGAGCAGTTCTTC	CASSWTSGSYNEQFF
NA	TRBD1	TRBV7-2	TRBJ2-7	TGTGCCAGCAGCTTCGGGACAGGGCTGGATTTCGAGCAGTACTTC	CASSFGTGLDFEQYF
NA	TRBD2	TRBV29-1	TRBJ2-7	TGCAGCCTTAAAAACCGGGGTAGCGGGGCTTCCTACGAGCAGTACTTC	CSLKNRGSGASYEQYF
NA	TRBD1	TRBV7-9	TRBJ2-7	TGTGCCAGCAGCTTAGCAGGGGGCGGTTACTACGAGCAGTACTTC	CASSLAGGGYYEQYF
once	NA	TRBV4-1	TRBJ2-5	TGCGCCAGCGGGGGCTTTTTCGAATCGTACCAAGAGACCCAGTACTTC	CASGGFFESYQETQYF
NA	NA	TRBV7-2	TRBJ2-3	TGTGCCAGCAGCCCCTGGCGGGATACGCAGTATTTT	CASSPWRDTQYF
few	TRBD1	TRBV6-6	TRBJ1-1	TGTGCCAGCAGTCTGGACAGGGGGAGCACTGAAGCTTTCTTT	CASSLDRGSTEAFF
NA	NA	TRBV13	TRBJ1-1	TGTGCCAGCAGCTTAGATCAGTCCGTGAACACTGAAGCTTTCTTT	CASSLDQSVNTEAFF
once	TRBD2	TRBV28	TRBJ2-5	TGTGCCAGCAGCCAGGGACTAGCGGGAGTACAAGAGACCCAGTACTTC	CASSQGLAGVQETQYF
NA	NA	TRBV6-6	TRBJ2-7	TGTGCCAGCAGTCCTACTACAAGCTCCTACGAGCAGTACTTC	CASSPTTSSYEQYF
NA	NA	TRBV4-2	TRBJ2-7	TGTGCCAGCAGCCAAGCTGAAGGGGACTCCTACGAGCAGTACTTC	CASSQAEGDSYEQYF
NA	NA	TRBV5-4	TRBJ1-2	TGTGCCAGCAGCTTCGCCCCTACAGGGAACTATGGCTACACCTTC	CASSFAPTGNYGYTF
NA	TRBD2	TRBV4-2	TRBJ2-3	TGTGCCAGCAGCCAAGATGCGGGAGGGCCAGATACGCAGTATTTT	CASSQDAGGPDTQYF
NA	TRBD2	TRBV9	TRBJ2-1	TGTGCCAGCAGCGGTCGACTGGCGGGAGTCCATGAGCAGTTCTTC	CASSGRLAGVHEQFF